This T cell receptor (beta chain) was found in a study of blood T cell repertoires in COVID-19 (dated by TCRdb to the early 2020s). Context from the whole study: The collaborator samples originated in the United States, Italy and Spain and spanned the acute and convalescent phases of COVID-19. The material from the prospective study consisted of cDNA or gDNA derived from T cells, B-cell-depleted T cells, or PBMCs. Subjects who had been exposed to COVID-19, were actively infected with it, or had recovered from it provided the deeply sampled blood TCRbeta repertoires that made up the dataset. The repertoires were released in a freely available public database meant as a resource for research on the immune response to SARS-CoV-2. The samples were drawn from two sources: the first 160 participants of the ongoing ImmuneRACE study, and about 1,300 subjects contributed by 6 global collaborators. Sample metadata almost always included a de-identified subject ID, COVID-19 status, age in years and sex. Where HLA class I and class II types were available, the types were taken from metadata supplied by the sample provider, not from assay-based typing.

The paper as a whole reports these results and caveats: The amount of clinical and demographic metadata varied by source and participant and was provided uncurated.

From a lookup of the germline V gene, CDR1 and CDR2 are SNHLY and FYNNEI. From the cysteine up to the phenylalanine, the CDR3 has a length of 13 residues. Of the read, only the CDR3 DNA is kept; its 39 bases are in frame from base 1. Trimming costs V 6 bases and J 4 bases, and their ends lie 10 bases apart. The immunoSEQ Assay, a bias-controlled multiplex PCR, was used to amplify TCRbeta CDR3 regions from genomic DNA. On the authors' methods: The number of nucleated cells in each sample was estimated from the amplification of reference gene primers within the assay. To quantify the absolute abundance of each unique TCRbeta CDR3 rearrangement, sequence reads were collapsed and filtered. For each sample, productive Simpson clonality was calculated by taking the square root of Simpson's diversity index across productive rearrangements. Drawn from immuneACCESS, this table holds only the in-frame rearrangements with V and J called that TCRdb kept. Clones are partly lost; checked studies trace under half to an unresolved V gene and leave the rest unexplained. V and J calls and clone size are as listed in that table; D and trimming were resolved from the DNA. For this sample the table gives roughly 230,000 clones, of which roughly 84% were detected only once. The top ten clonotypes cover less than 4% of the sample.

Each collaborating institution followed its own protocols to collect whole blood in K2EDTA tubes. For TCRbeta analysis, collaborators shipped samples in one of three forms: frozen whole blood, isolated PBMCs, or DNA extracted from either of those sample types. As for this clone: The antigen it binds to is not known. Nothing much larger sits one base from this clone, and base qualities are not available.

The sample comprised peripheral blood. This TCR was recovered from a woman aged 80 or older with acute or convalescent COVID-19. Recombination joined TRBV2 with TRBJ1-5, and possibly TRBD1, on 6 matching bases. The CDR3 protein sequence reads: CASRGGANQPQHF. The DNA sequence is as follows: TGTGCCAGCAGGGGGGGGGCAAATCAGCCCCAGCATTTT.